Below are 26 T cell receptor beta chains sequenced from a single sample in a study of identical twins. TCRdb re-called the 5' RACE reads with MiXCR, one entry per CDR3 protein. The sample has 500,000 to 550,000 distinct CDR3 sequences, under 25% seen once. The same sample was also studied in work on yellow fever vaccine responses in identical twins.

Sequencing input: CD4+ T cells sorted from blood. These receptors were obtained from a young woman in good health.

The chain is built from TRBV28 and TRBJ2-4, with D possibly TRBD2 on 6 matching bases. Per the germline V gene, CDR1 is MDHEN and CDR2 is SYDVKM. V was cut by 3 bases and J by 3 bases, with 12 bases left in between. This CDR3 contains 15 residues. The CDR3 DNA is TGTGCCAGCAGTTTGGGGGGTGTAAGCAAAAACATTCAGTACTTC. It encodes CASSLGGVSKNIQYF.

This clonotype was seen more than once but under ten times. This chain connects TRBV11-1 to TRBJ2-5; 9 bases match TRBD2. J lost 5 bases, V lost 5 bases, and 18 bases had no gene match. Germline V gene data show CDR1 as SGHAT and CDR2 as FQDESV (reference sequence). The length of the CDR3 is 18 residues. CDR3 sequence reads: CASSPRTQRGAQKETQYF. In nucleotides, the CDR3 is TGTGCCAGCAGCCCAAGGACCCAGCGGGGGGCCCAAAAGGAGACCCAGTACTTC.

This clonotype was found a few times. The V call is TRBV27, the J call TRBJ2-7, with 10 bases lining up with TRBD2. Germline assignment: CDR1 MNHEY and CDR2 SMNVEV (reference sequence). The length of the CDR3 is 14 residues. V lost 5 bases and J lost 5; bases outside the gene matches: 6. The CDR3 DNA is TGTGCCAGCAGTCCGGGACTAGCGACCCACGAGCAGTACGTC. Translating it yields CASSPGLATHEQYV.

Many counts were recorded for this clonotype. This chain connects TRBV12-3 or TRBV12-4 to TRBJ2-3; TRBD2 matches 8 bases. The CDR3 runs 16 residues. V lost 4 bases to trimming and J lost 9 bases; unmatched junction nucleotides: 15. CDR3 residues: CASSYTGASSGRTQYF. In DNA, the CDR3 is TGTGCCAGCAGTTACACTGGCGCCTCGAGCGGGAGAACGCAGTATTTT.

The CDR3 sequence is CATTMNTEAFF. The CDR3 bases are TGTGCCACTACGATGAACACTGAAGCTTTCTTT. The gene calls are TRBV25-1 and TRBJ1-1; D remains unclear. Germline V gives CDR1 MGHDK, CDR2 SYGVNS. V was clipped by 10 bases and J by 0 bases, with 6 bases between them. The CDR3 totals 11 residues.

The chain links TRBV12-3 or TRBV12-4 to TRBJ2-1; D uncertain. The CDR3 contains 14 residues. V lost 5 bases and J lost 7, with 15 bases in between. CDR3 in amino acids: CASSASLGWNEQFF. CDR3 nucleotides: TGTGCCAGCAGTGCCTCTCTGGGGTGGAATGAGCAGTTCTTC.

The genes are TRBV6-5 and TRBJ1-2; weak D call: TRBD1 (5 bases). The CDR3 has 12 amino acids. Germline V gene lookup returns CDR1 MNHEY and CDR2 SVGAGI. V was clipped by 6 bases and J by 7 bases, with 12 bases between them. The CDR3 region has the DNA TGTGCCAGCAGCCGCGACAGATTTGGCTACACCTTC. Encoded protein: CASSRDRFGYTF.

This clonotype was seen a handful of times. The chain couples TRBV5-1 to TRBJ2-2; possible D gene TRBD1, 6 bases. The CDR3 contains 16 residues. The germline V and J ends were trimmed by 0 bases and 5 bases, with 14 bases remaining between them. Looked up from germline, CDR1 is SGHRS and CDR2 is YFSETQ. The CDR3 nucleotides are TGCGCCAGCAGCTTGGAGTCAGGGGTTAATACCGGGGAGCTGTTTTTT. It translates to CASSLESGVNTGELFF.

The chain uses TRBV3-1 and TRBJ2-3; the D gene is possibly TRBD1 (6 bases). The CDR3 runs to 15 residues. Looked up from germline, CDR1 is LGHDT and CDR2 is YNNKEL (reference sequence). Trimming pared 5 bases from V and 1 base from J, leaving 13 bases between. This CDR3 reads CASSKQGYGTDTQYF. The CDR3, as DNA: TGTGCCAGCAGCAAACAGGGTTATGGCACAGATACGCAGTATTTT.

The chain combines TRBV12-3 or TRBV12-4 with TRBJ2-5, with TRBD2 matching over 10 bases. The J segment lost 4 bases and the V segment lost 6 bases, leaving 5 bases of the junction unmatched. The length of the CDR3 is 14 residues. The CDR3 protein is CASREAGGPETQYF. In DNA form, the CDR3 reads TGTGCCAGCAGGGAAGCGGGAGGGCCAGAGACCCAGTACTTC.

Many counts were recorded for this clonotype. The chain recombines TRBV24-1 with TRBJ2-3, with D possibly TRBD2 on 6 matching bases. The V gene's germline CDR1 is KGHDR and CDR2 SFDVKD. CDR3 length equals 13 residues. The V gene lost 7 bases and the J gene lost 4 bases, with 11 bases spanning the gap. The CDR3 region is CATRTSFADTQYF. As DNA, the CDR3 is TGTGCCACCAGGACTAGTTTTGCAGATACGCAGTATTTT.

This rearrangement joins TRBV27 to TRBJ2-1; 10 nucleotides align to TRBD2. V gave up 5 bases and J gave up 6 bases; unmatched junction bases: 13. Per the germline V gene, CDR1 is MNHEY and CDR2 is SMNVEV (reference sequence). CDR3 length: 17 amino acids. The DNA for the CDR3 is TGTGCCAGCAGTCCCACCTTTCTAGCGGGGGAAATCAATGAGCAGTTCTTC. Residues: CASSPTFLAGEINEQFF.

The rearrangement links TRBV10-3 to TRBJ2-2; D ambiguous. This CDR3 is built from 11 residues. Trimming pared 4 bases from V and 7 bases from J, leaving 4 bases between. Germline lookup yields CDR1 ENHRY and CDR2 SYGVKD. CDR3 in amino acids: CAISGVGELFF. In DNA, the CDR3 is TGTGCCATCAGTGGGGTCGGGGAGCTGTTTTTT.

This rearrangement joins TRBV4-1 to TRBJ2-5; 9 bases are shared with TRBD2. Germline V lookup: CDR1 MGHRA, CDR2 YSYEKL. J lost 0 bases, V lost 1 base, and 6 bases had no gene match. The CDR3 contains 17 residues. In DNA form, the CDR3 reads TGCGCCAGCAGCCAAGTGGCGGCGGGGGGGTACCAAGAGACCCAGTACTTC. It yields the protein CASSQVAAGGYQETQYF.

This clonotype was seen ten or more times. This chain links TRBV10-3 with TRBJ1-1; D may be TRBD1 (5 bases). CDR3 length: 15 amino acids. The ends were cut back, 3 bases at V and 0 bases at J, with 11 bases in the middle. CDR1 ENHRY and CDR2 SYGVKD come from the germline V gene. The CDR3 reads CAISDPPGVNTEAFF. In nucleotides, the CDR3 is TGTGCCATCAGTGACCCCCCGGGGGTGAACACTGAAGCTTTCTTT.

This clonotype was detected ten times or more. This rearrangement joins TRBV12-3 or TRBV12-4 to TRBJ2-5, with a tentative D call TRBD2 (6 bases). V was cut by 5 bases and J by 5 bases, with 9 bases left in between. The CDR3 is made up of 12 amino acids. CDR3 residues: CASSGSGETQYF. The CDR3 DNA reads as TGTGCCAGCAGTGGGAGCGGGGAGACCCAGTACTTC.

The CDR3, as DNA: TGTGCCAGCAGTTTAGTACGGGACAGCCTAAACAATGAGCAGTTCTTC. Its protein product is CASSLVRDSLNNEQFF. J is TRBJ2-1 and V is TRBV12-3 or TRBV12-4; 7 bases are shared with TRBD1. After removal of 1 base from V and 5 bases from J, the junction contained 8 bases not matched to a gene. The CDR3 length is 16 residues.

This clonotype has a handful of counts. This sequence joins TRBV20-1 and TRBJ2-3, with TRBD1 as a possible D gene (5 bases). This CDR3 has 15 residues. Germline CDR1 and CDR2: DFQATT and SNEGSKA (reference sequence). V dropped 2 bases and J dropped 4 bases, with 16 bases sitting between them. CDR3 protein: CSARPLSGFSDTQYF. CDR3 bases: TGCAGTGCTAGACCGCTGTCAGGGTTTTCAGATACGCAGTATTTT.

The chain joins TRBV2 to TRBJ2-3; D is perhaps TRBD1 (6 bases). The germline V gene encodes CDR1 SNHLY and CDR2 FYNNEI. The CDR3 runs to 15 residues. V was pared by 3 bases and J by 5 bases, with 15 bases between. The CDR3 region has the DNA TGTGCCAGCAGTGATGAGGGGGAGTCACAAGATACGCAGTATTTT. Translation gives CASSDEGESQDTQYF.

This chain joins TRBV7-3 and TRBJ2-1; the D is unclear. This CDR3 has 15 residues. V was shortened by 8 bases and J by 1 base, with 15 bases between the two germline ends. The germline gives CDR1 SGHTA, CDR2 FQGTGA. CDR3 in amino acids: CASALSRQSYNEQFF. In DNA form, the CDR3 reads TGTGCCAGCGCCCTGAGTCGGCAATCCTACAATGAGCAGTTCTTC.

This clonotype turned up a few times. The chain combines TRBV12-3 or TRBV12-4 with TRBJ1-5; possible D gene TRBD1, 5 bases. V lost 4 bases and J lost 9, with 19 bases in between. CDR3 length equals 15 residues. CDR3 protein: CASSSGDFSSRPQHF. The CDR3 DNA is TGTGCCAGCAGTTCGGGGGACTTTTCAAGTCGGCCCCAGCATTTT.

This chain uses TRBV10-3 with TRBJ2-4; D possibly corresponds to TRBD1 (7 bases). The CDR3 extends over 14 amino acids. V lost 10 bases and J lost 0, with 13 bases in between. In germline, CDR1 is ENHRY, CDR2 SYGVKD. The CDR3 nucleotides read TGTGCCAGCGGGACAGATGTAGCCAAAAACATTCAGTACTTC. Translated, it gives CASGTDVAKNIQYF.

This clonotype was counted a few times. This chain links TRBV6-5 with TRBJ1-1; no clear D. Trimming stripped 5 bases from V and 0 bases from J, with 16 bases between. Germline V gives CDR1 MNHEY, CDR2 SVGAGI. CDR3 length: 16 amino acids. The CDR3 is CASSNSVQLMNTEAFF. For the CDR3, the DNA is TGTGCCAGCAGTAATTCGGTACAGCTCATGAACACTGAAGCTTTCTTT.

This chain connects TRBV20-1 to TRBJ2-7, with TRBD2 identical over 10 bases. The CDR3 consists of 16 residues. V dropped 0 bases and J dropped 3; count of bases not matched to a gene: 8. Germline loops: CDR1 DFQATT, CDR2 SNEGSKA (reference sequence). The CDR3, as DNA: TGCAGTGCTAGAGATGGGGCTAGCGGGAGAGTCTACGAGCAGTACTTC. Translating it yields CSARDGASGRVYEQYF.

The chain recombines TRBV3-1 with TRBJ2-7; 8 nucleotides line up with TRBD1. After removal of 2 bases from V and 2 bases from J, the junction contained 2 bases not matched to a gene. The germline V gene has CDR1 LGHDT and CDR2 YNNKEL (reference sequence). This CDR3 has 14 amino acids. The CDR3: CASSQMTGAYEQYF. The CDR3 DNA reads TGTGCCAGCAGCCAAATGACAGGGGCCTACGAGCAGTACTTC.

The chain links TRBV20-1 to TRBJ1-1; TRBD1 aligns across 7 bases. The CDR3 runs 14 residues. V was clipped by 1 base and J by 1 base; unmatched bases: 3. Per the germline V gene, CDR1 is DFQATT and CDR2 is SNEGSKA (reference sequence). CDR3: CSARVKGANTEAFF. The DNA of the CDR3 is TGCAGTGCTAGAGTTAAGGGGGCGAACACTGAAGCTTTCTTT.